These T cell receptor beta chains were read from a single sample in a study of T cells after somatic rescue of genetic block. This table comes from immunoSEQ multiplex PCR, and its TCRdb copy is limited to in-frame clones, with some not included. The table shows fewer than 150,000 clones, with about 90% occurring only once. The sample taken for sequencing was peripheral blood mononuclear cells (PBMCs). Source of these receptors: a woman aged 18-29 years. The CDR3 runs from the conserved cysteine through the conserved F or W. The order of the fields is clone size, J gene, V gene, D gene, CDR3 DNA, CDR3 protein. D genes are given only for firm matches. Some rows mark clone size as missing; the rest say once, few, many or name a class of expanded clone.

>.|TRBJ2-7|TRBV9|.
TGTGCCAGCAGCGTACGACAGCAGGGCGAGCAGTACTTC
CASSVRQQGEQYF
>.|TRBJ1-2|TRBV4-3|.
TGCGCCAGCAGCCAACGCGAAGGAATGTATGGCTACACCTTC
CASSQREGMYGYTF
>.|TRBJ2-3|TRBV11-2|TRBD2
TGTGCCAGCAGCACGTGGACTAGCGGGGGGGCAGATACGCAGTATTTT
CASSTWTSGGADTQYF
>.|TRBJ1-3|TRBV29-1|.
TGCAGCGTTGCTCCGGGGGGCAATTCCTTCTCTGGAAACACCATATATTTT
CSVAPGGNSFSGNTIYF
>.|TRBJ2-3|TRBV7-7|TRBD2
TGTGCCAGCAGCTTAAGATTGATAGGAGCGGGGGAGGATACGCAGTATTTT
CASSLRLIGAGEDTQYF
>once|TRBJ1-3|TRBV4-1|.
TGCGCCAGCAGCTACCGAAACACCATATATTTT
CASSYRNTIYF
>.|TRBJ1-5|TRBV28|TRBD1
TGTGCCAGCAGTACAGGACAGGGGTACCAGCCCCAGCATTTT
CASSTGQGYQPQHF
>.|TRBJ1-3|TRBV7-8|TRBD1
TGTGCCAGCAGCCCTCGGACAGGAAGGGTCTCTGGAAACACCATATATTTT
CASSPRTGRVSGNTIYF
>.|TRBJ2-1|TRBV7-2|TRBD2
TGTGCCAGCAGCCCGAGCGGGGGGGCGGGCAATGAGCAGTTCTTC
CASSPSGGAGNEQFF
>once|TRBJ2-5|TRBV5-6|.
TGTGCCAGCAGCCTTACAGGGTCCCCGACCCAGTACTTC
CASSLTGSPTQYF
>.|TRBJ2-5|TRBV7-2|.
TGTGCCAGCAGCTTAGGGGCGCTCCAAGAGACCCAGTACTTC
CASSLGALQETQYF
>few|TRBJ1-2|TRBV30|.
TGTGCCTGGAGTGTACGGAAGGGTGGTGGCTACACCTTC
CAWSVRKGGGYTF
>.|TRBJ1-2|TRBV30|TRBD1
TGTGCCTGGGTGGGGGACAGGGAATATGGCTACACCTTC
CAWVGDREYGYTF
>.|TRBJ1-5|TRBV10-3|.
TGTGCCATCAGCCCTCTCGCCGGGATAACTCAGCCCCAGCATTTT
CAISPLAGITQPQHF
>.|TRBJ1-1|TRBV9|.
TGTGCCAGCAGCGCCCGTGGAGGTGGAGCAGGGCGGTCTTTCTTT
CASSARGGGAGRSFF
>.|TRBJ1-4|TRBV7-4|TRBD1
TGTGCCAGCAGCCCGTCCCTACGACAGGGAGGGAGTGAAAAACTGTTTTTT
CASSPSLRQGGSEKLFF
>.|TRBJ2-6|TRBV15|TRBD1
TGTGCCACTTCCGGGACAGTCAGCTCTGGGGCCAACGTCCTGACTTTC
CATSGTVSSGANVLTF
>once|TRBJ2-7|TRBV10-3|TRBD1
TGTGCCATCAGTGCCGAACAGGGGAACGAGCAGTACTTC
CAISAEQGNEQYF
>.|TRBJ2-7|TRBV10-3|.
TGTGCCATCAGTGAGTCGATTGCAGGCCCCGGCGAGCAGTACTTC
CAISESIAGPGEQYF
>.|TRBJ1-5|TRBV6-5|.
TGTGCCAGCAGTTACTCCAGAAGTCAGCCCCAGCATTTT
CASSYSRSQPQHF
>.|TRBJ2-7|TRBV20-1|.
TGCAGTGCTAGAGGGGAACAGGGACAGTACTTC
CSARGEQGQYF
>.|TRBJ2-1|TRBV2|TRBD2
TGTGCCAGCAGTCGGGGTAGCGGGGGATACAATGAGCAGTTCTTC
CASSRGSGGYNEQFF
>.|TRBJ2-7|TRBV6-1|TRBD1
TGTGCCAGCAGTAAAGGACAGGGCTACGAGCAGTACTTC
CASSKGQGYEQYF
>.|TRBJ2-2|TRBV2|TRBD1
TGTGCCAGCAGTGAACCCTCCCTGGACAGGTCCCCCGGGGAGCTGTTTTTT
CASSEPSLDRSPGELFF
>.|TRBJ1-5|TRBV7-6|.
TGTGCCAGCAGCTTGAATCCAGTCGTTCAGCCCCAGCATTTT
CASSLNPVVQPQHF
>few|TRBJ2-2|TRBV4-1|TRBD1
TGCGCCAGCAGCCAAGACCTGGGACAGGGATACACCGGGGAGCTGTTTTTT
CASSQDLGQGYTGELFF
>.|TRBJ2-3|TRBV5-1|.
TGCGCCAGCAGCCCGACAATCGCAAACCCCACAGATACGCAGTATTTT
CASSPTIANPTDTQYF
>.|TRBJ2-7|TRBV7-2|.
TGTGCCAGCAGCTTATCGGGGGGCGGCGAGCAGTACTTC
CASSLSGGGEQYF
>.|TRBJ2-7|TRBV6-5|TRBD1
TGTGCCAGCAGACTCGGACAGGGTGGGTACGAGCAGTACTTC
CASRLGQGGYEQYF
>.|TRBJ1-2|TRBV5-6|.
TGTGCCAGCACCCTATCTAACTATGGCTACACCTTC
CASTLSNYGYTF
>.|TRBJ2-7|TRBV7-9|.
TGTGCCAGCAGCTTAGGAGGGGCGGCTTACGAGCAGTACTTC
CASSLGGAAYEQYF
>.|TRBJ1-1|TRBV7-2|.
TGTGCCAGCAGCTCGAGACAGTACACTGAAGCTTTCTTT
CASSSRQYTEAFF
>.|TRBJ2-1|TRBV28|TRBD1
TGTGCCAGCAGTTCGCCGACAGGGGACTACAATGAGCAGTTCTTC
CASSSPTGDYNEQFF
>once|TRBJ1-2|TRBV19|.
TGTGCCAGTAGTATCAGGCAGGGATGGGAGGCCTACTATGGCTACACCTTC
CASSIRQGWEAYYGYTF
>.|TRBJ2-5|TRBV2|.
TGTGCCAGCAGTGCCGGCGGGATGGAGACCCAGTACTTC
CASSAGGMETQYF
>.|TRBJ1-2|TRBV30|.
TGTGCCTGGAGTGTACAAAGGACATCCTCCTATGGCTACACCTTC
CAWSVQRTSSYGYTF
>many|TRBJ2-6|TRBV7-9|.
TGTGCCAGCAGCTTAGCTACGTCTTTCTCTGGGGCCAACGTCCTGACTTTC
CASSLATSFSGANVLTF
>.|TRBJ2-7|TRBV6-6|TRBD1
TGTGCCAGCAGTCGCAGGACAGGGGGGAACGAGCAGTACTTC
CASSRRTGGNEQYF